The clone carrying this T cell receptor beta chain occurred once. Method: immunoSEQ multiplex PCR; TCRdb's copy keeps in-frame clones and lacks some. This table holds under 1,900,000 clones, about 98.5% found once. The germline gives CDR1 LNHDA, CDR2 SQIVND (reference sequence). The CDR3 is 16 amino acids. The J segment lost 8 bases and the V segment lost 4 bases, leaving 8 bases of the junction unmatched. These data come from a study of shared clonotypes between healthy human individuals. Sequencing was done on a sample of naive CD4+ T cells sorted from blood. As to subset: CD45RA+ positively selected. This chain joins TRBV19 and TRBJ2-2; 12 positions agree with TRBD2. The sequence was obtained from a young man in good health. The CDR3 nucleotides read TGTGCCAGTAGTACTGCCTGGACTAGCGGGACGGGGGAGCTGTTTTTT. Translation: CASSTAWTSGTGELFF.